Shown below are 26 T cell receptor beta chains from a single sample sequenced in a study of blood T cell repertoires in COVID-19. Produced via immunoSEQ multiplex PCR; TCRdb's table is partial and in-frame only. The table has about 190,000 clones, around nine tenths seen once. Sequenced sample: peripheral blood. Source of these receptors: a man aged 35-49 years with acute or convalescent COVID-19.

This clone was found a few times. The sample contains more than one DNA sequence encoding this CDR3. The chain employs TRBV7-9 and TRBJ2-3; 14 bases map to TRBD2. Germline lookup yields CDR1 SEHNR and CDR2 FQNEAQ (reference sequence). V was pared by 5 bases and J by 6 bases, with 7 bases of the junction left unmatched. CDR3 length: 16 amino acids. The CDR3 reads CASSPRGLAGADTQYF. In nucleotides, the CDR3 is TGTGCCAGCAGCCCGAGGGGACTAGCGGGGGCGGATACGCAGTATTTT.

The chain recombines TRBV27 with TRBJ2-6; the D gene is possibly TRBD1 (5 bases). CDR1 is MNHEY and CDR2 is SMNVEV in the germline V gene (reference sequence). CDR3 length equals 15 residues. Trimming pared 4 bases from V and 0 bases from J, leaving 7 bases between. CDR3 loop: CASSYRISGANVLTF. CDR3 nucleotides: TGTGCCAGCAGTTACAGGATCTCTGGGGCCAACGTCCTGACTTTC.

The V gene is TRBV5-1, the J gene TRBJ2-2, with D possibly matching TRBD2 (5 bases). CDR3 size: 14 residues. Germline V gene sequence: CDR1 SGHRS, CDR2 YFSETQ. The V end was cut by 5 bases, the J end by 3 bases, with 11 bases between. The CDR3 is CASRIEGYTGELFF. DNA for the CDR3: TGCGCCAGCAGAATAGAGGGCTACACCGGGGAGCTGTTTTTT.

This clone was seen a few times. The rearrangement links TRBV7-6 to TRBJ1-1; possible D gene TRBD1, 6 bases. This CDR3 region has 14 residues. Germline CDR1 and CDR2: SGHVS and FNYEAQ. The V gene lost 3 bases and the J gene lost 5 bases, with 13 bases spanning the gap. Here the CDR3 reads CASSLTGDRTEAFF. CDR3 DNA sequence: TGTGCCAGCAGCTTGACAGGAGATAGGACTGAAGCTTTCTTT.

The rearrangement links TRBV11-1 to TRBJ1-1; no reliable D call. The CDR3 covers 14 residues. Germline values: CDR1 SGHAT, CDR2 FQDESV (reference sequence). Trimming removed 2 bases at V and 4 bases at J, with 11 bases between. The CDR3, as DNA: TGTGCCAGCAGCTTAACGGGGTCGGGCACTGAAGCTTTCTTT. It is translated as CASSLTGSGTEAFF.

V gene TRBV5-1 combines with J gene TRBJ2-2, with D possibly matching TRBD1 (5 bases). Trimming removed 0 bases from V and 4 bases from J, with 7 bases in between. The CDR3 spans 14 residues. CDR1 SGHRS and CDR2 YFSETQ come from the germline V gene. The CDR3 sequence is CASSLGGPTGELFF. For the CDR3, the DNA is TGCGCCAGCAGCTTGGGGGGCCCCACCGGGGAGCTGTTTTTT.

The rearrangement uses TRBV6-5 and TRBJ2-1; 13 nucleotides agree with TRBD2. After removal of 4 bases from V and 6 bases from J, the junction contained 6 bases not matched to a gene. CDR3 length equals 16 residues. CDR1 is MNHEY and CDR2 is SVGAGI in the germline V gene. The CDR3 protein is CASSSGLAGASNEQFF. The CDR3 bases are TGTGCCAGCAGTTCCGGACTAGCGGGGGCCAGCAATGAGCAGTTCTTC.

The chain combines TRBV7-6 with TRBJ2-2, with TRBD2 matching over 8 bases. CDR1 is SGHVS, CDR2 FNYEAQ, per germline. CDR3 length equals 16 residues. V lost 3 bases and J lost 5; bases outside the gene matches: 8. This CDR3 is CASSFPRGGYTGELFF. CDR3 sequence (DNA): TGTGCCAGCAGCTTTCCCCGGGGGGGCTATACCGGGGAGCTGTTTTTT. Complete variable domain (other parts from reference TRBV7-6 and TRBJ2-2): GAGVSQSPRYKVTKRGQDVALRCDPISGHVSLYWYRQALGQGPEFLTYFNYEAQQDKSGLPNDRFSAERPEGSISTLTIQRTEQRDSAMYRCASSFPRGGYTGELFFGEGSRLTVL.

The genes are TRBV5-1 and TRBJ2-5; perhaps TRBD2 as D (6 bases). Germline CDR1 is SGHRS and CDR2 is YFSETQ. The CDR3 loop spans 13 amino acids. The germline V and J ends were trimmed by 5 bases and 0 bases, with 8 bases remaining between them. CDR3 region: CASRGTHQETQYF. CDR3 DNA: TGCGCCAGCAGGGGGACTCACCAAGAGACCCAGTACTTC.

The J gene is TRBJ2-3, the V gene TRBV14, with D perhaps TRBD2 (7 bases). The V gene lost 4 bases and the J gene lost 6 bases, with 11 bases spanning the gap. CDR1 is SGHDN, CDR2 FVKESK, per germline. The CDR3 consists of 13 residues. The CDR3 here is CASSLWGGDTQYF. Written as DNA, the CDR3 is TGTGCCAGCAGCCTATGGGGGGGCGATACGCAGTATTTT.

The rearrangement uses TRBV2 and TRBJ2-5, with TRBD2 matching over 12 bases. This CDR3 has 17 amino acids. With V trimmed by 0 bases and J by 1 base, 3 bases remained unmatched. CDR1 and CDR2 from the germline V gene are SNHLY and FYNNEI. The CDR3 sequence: CASSEARLAGVQETQYF. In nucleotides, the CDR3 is TGTGCCAGCAGTGAAGCCCGACTAGCGGGGGTCCAAGAGACCCAGTACTTC.

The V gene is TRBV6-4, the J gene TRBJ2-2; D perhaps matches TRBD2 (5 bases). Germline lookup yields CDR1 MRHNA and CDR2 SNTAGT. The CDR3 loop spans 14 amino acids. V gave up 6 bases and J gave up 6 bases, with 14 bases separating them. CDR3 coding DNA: TGTGCCAGCAGACCAGAGATGGGAGCCGGGGAGCTGTTTTTT. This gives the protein CASRPEMGAGELFF.

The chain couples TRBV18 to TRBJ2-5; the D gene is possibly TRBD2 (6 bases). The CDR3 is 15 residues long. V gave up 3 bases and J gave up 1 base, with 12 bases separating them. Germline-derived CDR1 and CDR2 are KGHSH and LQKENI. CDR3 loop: CASSPDGLPQETQYF. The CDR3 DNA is TGTGCCAGCTCACCCGACGGACTACCCCAAGAGACCCAGTACTTC.

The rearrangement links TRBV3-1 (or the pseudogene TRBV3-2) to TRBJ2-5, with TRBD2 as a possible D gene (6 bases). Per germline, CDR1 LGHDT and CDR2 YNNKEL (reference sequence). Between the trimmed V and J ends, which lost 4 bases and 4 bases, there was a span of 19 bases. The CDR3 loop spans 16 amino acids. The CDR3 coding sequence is TGTGCCAGCAGCCCCTTGGTCGTGGTGGGGGGAGAGACCCAGTACTTC. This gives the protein CASSPLVVVGGETQYF.

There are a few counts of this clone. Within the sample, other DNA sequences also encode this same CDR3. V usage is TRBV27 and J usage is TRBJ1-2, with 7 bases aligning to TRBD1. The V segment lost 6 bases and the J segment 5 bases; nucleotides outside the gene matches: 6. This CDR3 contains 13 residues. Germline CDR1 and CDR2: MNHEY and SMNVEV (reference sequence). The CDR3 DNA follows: TGTGCCAGCAGCCGTGACAGGGTGTATGGCTACACCTTC. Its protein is CASSRDRVYGYTF.

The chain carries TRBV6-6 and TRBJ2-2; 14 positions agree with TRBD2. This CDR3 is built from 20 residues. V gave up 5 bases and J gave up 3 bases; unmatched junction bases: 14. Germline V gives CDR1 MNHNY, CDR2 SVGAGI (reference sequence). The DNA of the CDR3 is TGTGCCAGCAGTCTGACCGCGGGACTAGCGGGGGAAGCCTACACCGGGGAGCTGTTTTTT. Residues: CASSLTAGLAGEAYTGELFF.

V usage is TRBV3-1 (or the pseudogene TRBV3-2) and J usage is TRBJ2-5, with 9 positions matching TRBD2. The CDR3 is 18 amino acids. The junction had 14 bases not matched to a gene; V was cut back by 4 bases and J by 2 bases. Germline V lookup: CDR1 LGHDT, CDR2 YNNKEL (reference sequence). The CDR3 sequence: CASSLHRGGAPGQETQYF. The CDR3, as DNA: TGTGCCAGCAGCCTCCACCGCGGGGGGGCCCCGGGACAAGAGACCCAGTACTTC.

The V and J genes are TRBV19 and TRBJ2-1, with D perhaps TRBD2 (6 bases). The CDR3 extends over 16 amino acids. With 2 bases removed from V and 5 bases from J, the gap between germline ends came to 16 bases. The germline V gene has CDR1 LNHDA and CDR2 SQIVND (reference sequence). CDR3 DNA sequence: TGTGCCAGTAGTATATGGGCGGGGCAGGGCCACAATGAGCAGTTCTTC. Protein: CASSIWAGQGHNEQFF.

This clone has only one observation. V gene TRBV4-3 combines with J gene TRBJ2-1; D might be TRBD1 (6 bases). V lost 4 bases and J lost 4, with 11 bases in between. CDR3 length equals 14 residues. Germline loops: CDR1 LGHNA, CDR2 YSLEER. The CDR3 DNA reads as TGCGCCAGCAGCCGGGACAAAACTTACAATGAGCAGTTCTTC. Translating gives CASSRDKTYNEQFF.

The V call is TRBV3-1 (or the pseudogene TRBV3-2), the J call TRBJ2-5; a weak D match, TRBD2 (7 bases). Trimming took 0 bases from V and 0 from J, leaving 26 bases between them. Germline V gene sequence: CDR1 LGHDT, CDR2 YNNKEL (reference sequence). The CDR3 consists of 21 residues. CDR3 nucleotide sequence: TGTGCCAGCAGCCAAGATGCAATGGGAGGGGGGAGTTGGCGGTACCAAGAGACCCAGTACTTC. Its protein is CASSQDAMGGGSWRYQETQYF.

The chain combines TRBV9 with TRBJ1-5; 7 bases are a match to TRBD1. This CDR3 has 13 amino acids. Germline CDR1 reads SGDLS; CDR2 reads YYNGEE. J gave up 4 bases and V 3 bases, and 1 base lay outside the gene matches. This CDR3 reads CASSGTGNQPQHF. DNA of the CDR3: TGTGCCAGCAGCGGGACAGGAAATCAGCCCCAGCATTTT.

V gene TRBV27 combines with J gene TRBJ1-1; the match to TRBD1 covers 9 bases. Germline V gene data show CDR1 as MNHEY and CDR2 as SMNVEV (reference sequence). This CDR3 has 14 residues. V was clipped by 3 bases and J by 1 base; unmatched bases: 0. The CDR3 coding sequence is TGTGCCAGCAGTTTGGACAGGGGGAACACTGAAGCTTTCTTT. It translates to CASSLDRGNTEAFF.

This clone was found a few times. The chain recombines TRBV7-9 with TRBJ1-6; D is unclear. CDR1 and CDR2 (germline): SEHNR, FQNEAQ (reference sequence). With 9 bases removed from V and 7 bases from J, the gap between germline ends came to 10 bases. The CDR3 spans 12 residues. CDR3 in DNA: TGTGCCAGTGCGATCTACAATTCACCCCTCCACTTT. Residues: CASAIYNSPLHF.

As DNA, the CDR3 is TGTGCCAGCAGTAGGGGTGAAAAACTGTTTTTT. Protein product: CASSRGEKLFF. The chain employs TRBV25-1 and TRBJ1-4; the D gene is possibly TRBD1 (5 bases). The CDR3 totals 11 residues. Germline assignment: CDR1 MGHDK and CDR2 SYGVNS. The V end was cut by 5 bases, the J end by 7 bases, with 5 bases between.

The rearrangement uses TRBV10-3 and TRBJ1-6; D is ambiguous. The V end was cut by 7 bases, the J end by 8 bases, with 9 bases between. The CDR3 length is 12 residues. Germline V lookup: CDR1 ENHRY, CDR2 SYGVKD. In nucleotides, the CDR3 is TGTGCCATCATGGATCAGGATTCACCCCTCCACTTT. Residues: CAIMDQDSPLHF.

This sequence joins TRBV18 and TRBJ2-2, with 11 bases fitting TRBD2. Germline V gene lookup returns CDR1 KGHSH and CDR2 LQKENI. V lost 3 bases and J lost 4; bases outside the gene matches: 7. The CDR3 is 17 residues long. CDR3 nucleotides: TGTGCCAGCTCACCGGCTCGGACTAGCGGGCTCACCGGGGAGCTGTTTTTT. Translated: CASSPARTSGLTGELFF.